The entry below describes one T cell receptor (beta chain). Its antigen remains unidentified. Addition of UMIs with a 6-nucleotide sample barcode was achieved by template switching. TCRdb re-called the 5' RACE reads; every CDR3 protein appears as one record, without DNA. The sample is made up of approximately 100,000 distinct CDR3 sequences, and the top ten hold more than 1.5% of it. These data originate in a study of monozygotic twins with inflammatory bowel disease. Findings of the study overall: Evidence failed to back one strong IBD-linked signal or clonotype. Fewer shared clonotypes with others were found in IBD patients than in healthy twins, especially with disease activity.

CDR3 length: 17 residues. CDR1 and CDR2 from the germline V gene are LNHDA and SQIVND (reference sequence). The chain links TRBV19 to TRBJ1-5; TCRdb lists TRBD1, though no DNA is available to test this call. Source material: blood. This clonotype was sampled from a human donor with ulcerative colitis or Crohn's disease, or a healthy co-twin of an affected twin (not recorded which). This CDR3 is CASNAGDRGVGNQPQHF.